The sequence of this T cell receptor beta chain was determined in a study of human T cells and chemical hapten exposure. General study points: Significantly more large CDR3 similarity clusters arose among expanded TCRs than among controls.

Germline V gene sequence: CDR1 SSHAT, CDR2 FNYEAQ (reference sequence). The length of the CDR3 is 16 residues. As for time point: patch test 2, 6 weeks after DPC sensitization. This sample's treatment: therapeutic diphenylcyclopropenone sensitization with weekly scalp DPC. In its sample, this clonotype was seen many times. Its antigen remains unidentified. At one boundary the junction diverges from the germline segment, which might be a read error. TCRdb re-derived calls from the RACE reads in MiXCR, one entry per CDR3 protein. The sample has 100,000 or so distinct CDR3 sequences; 9.3% are singletons. This TCR was sampled from a middle-aged woman with alopecia areata. Some clones in this sample may be carry-over from other donors' samples. Sequenced material: whole blood, taken in connection with sensitization to the hapten diphenylcyclopropenone (DPC). This chain uses TRBV7-7 with TRBJ2-1, with 8 nucleotides matching TRBD2. The DNA for the CDR3 is TGTGCTAGCAGCCGAGGCGGGAGGAGCTCCTACAATGAGCAGTTCTTC. This translates into CASSRGGRSSYNEQFF.